One sample yielded the 20 T cell receptor beta chains listed below, sequenced in a study of blood T cell repertoires in COVID-19. Profiling relied on immunoSEQ multiplex PCR, and the TCRdb table lists in-frame clones only, not all of them. The sample has some 230,000 clones; around 84% are singletons. Sequenced material: peripheral blood. These receptor sequences come from a woman between 55 and 75 years old who had recovered from COVID-19.

This chain uses TRBV7-2 with TRBJ1-2; 9 bases line up with TRBD1. This CDR3 contains 14 residues. V dropped 6 bases and J dropped 6; count of bases not matched to a gene: 8. Germline loops: CDR1 SGHTA, CDR2 FQGNSA. DNA of the CDR3: TGTGCCAGCAGTGTACAGGGGGCGCATCATGGCTACACCTTC. Its translation: CASSVQGAHHGYTF.

CDR3 DNA: TGTGCCAGCAGCTTGCCGGGACAGGGGTTTCGCAATCAGCCCCAGCATTTT. As protein: CASSLPGQGFRNQPQHF. V usage is TRBV7-9 and J usage is TRBJ1-5; 10 bases are shared with TRBD1. From germline, CDR1 is SEHNR and CDR2 FQNEAQ (reference sequence). The ends lost 3 bases at V and 2 bases at J; junction bases unmatched: 7. The CDR3 extends over 17 amino acids. Full variable domain (rest looked up from reference TRBV7-9 and TRBJ1-5): DTGVSQNPRHKITKRGQNVTFRCDPISEHNRLYWYRQTLGQGPEFLTYFQNEAQLEKSRLLSDRFSAERPKGSFSTLEIQRTEQGDSAMYLCASSLPGQGFRNQPQHFGDGTRLSIL.

The CDR3 bases are TGCGCCAGCACCGAGATTTCGGGGGGCTACACCGGGGAGCTGTTTTTT. Its protein product is CASTEISGGYTGELFF. This chain links TRBV5-1 with TRBJ2-2; possibly TRBD2 for D (7 bases). Trimming pared 6 bases from V and 3 bases from J, leaving 18 bases between. Germline CDR1 SGHRS, CDR2 YFSETQ. The CDR3 is 16 residues long.

The gene calls are TRBV3-1 (or the pseudogene TRBV3-2) and TRBJ2-5; D uncertain. V was shortened by 0 bases and J by 0 bases, with 11 bases between the two germline ends. The CDR3 length is 16 residues. The V gene's germline CDR1 is LGHDT and CDR2 YNNKEL (reference sequence). The DNA for the CDR3 is TGTGCCAGCAGCCAAGAAATTACCTACGACCAAGAGACCCAGTACTTC. Encoded protein: CASSQEITYDQETQYF.

V usage is TRBV6-5 and J usage is TRBJ2-5; 7 bases line up with TRBD2. Germline values: CDR1 MNHEY, CDR2 SVGAGI. The V segment lost 6 bases and the J segment 5 bases; nucleotides outside the gene matches: 6. This CDR3 spans 13 amino acids. The CDR3 protein is CASSPGGRETQYF. In DNA, the CDR3 is TGTGCCAGCAGCCCCGGGGGGAGGGAGACCCAGTACTTC.

The rearrangement uses TRBV19 and TRBJ1-2; 10 positions match TRBD1. Germline V CDR1 and CDR2: LNHDA, SQIVND (reference sequence). After removal of 5 bases from V and 5 bases from J, the junction contained 8 bases not matched to a gene. The length of the CDR3 is 15 residues. The DNA of the CDR3 is TGTGCCAGTAGTTCACCCGGGACAGGGGTATATGGCTACACCTTC. Its protein is CASSSPGTGVYGYTF.

The J gene is TRBJ1-1, the V gene TRBV5-1; D ambiguous. Deletions cut 3 bases from V and 4 bases from J, with 16 bases between. Germline V gene data show CDR1 as SGHRS and CDR2 as YFSETQ. CDR3 size: 15 residues. CDR3 nucleotide sequence: TGCGCCAGCAGCTCCACCAACACCCGGGGCACTGAAGCTTTCTTT. Translation gives CASSSTNTRGTEAFF.

About this clone: The same CDR3 can be traced to other DNA sequences in this sample. This sequence joins TRBV30 and TRBJ2-5; D uncertain. CDR1 is GTSNPN, CDR2 SVGIG, per germline (reference sequence). V dropped 2 bases and J dropped 5 bases, with 3 bases sitting between them. The CDR3 runs 10 residues. CDR3 in DNA: TGTGCCTGGAGTCGGGAGACCCAGTACTTC. Translated: CAWSRETQYF.

The chain carries TRBV6-5 and TRBJ2-4; 11 bases agree with TRBD1. Trimming removed 5 bases from V and 5 bases from J; junction bases left unmatched: 5. Looked up from germline, CDR1 is MNHEY and CDR2 is SVGAGI. CDR3 length: 15 amino acids. The CDR3 sequence is CASSRTGGPQNIQYF. The CDR3 coding sequence is TGTGCCAGCAGTCGGACAGGGGGCCCCCAAAACATTCAGTACTTC.

V usage is TRBV7-2 and J usage is TRBJ2-1; the D gene is possibly TRBD2 (5 bases). Trimming stripped 3 bases from V and 8 bases from J, with 5 bases between. Germline V lookup: CDR1 SGHTA, CDR2 FQGNSA. The CDR3 runs 11 residues. The CDR3 DNA is TGTGCCAGCAGCTTTAGCGATGAGCAGTTCTTC. It translates to CASSFSDEQFF. The full variable domain, with the rest looked up from reference TRBV7-2 and TRBJ2-1, is GAGVSQSPSNKVTEKGKDVELRCDPISGHTALYWYRQSLGQGLEFLIYFQGNSAPDKSGLPSDRFSAERTGGSVSTLTIQRTQQEDSAVYLCASSFSDEQFFGPGTRLTVL.

V usage is TRBV6-5 and J usage is TRBJ2-1; 9 bases match TRBD2. With V trimmed by 2 bases and J by 12 bases, 14 bases remained unmatched. Germline V CDR1 and CDR2: MNHEY, SVGAGI. The CDR3 has 16 residues. DNA for the CDR3: TGTGCCAGCAGTTACCGGCCTAGCGGGGATTTAATGAGGCAGTTCTTC. It is translated as CASSYRPSGDLMRQFF.

This clone was counted a few times. This chain uses TRBV4-1 with TRBJ1-3; 7 nucleotides match TRBD1. The CDR3 contains 16 residues. Trimming removed 4 bases from V and 0 bases from J; junction bases left unmatched: 6. Germline V gives CDR1 MGHRA, CDR2 YSYEKL. CDR3 region: CASSRGGGYSGNTIYF. As DNA, the CDR3 is TGCGCCAGCAGCCGAGGGGGCGGTTACTCTGGAAACACCATATATTTT.

The chain combines TRBV2 with TRBJ1-2; no firm D call. V lost 0 bases and J 1 base, leaving 9 bases between the germline ends. CDR1 and CDR2 (germline): SNHLY, FYNNEI. The CDR3 consists of 15 residues. CDR3 in amino acids: CASSEAARGNYGYTF. CDR3 DNA sequence: TGTGCCAGCAGTGAAGCGGCCAGAGGTAACTATGGCTACACCTTC.

This chain connects TRBV2 to TRBJ2-5, with 8 bases aligning to TRBD1. V lost 6 bases to trimming and J lost 4 bases; unmatched junction nucleotides: 10. This CDR3 is 15 amino acids long. The V gene's germline CDR1 is SNHLY and CDR2 FYNNEI. The CDR3 nucleotides read TGTGCCAGCAGGGCAGACAGGGGTGGTGGAGAGACCCAGTACTTC. It yields the protein CASRADRGGGETQYF.

The rearrangement joins TRBV12-5 to TRBJ2-7; 9 bases agree with TRBD2. The CDR3 has 16 amino acids. Germline V gene sequence: CDR1 LGHNT, CDR2 FRNRAP. J gave up 4 bases and V 2 bases, and 9 bases lay outside the gene matches. The CDR3 DNA reads TGTGCTAGTGGTTTGTATCTACTAGCGGGCTATTACGAGCAGTACTTC. Residues: CASGLYLLAGYYEQYF.

This chain uses TRBV10-3 with TRBJ2-7; the match to TRBD1 covers 11 bases. Trimming at V came to 10 bases and at J to 3 bases, leaving 17 bases not matched to a gene. Germline loops: CDR1 ENHRY, CDR2 SYGVKD. This CDR3 is 17 amino acids long. The CDR3 DNA is TGTGCCACCAACTCCGGTGGGGGGACAGGGGGGATCTACGAGCAGTACTTC. Its translation is CATNSGGGTGGIYEQYF.

The J gene is TRBJ1-1, the V gene TRBV5-4; 7 nucleotides line up with TRBD1. The CDR3 covers 16 residues. V shed 2 bases, J shed 2 bases, and the junction held 9 bases outside the gene matches. Per germline, CDR1 SGHNT and CDR2 YYREEE (reference sequence). CDR3 amino acids: CASSLPDREPNTEAFF. CDR3 bases: TGTGCCAGCAGCTTACCAGACAGGGAACCAAACACTGAAGCTTTCTTT.

A single count supports this clone. The chain uses TRBV11-2 and TRBJ1-1, with D perhaps TRBD1 (5 bases). Trimming removed 3 bases at V and 4 bases at J, with 9 bases between. Germline V CDR1 and CDR2: SGHAT, FQNNGV. The CDR3 sequence is 13 residues long. The CDR3 is CASSFTGSTEAFF. The CDR3 DNA follows: TGTGCCAGCAGCTTCACAGGATCCACTGAAGCTTTCTTT.

In DNA form, the CDR3 reads TGTGCCAGCAGGTACAGCTATAAAATCGGGGGAGAGCAGTACTTC. Encoded protein: CASRYSYKIGGEQYF. This sequence joins TRBV5-6 and TRBJ2-7; the D gene is possibly TRBD2 (6 bases). V dropped 5 bases and J dropped 7 bases, with 22 bases sitting between them. Germline values: CDR1 SGHDT, CDR2 YYEEEE. CDR3 length: 15 amino acids.

The chain combines TRBV20-1 with TRBJ2-1, with a weak D call TRBD2 (6 bases). V was trimmed by 7 bases and J by 6 bases, leaving 10 bases between them. The CDR3 runs to 11 residues. Germline loops: CDR1 DFQATT, CDR2 SNEGSKA (reference sequence). The CDR3 loop is CSVVGGNEQFF. The CDR3 nucleotides read TGCAGTGTTGTCGGGGGCAATGAGCAGTTCTTC.